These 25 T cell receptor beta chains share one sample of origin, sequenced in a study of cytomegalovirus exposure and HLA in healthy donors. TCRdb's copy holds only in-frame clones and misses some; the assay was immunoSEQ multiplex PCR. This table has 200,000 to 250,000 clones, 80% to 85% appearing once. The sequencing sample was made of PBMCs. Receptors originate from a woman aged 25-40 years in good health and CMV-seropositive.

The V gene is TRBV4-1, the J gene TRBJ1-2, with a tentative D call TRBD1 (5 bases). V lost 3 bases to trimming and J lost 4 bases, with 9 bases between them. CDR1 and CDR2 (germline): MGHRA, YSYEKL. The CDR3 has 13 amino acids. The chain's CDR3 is CASSQTGTYGYTF. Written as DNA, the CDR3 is TGCGCCAGCAGCCAGACCGGGACCTATGGCTACACCTTC.

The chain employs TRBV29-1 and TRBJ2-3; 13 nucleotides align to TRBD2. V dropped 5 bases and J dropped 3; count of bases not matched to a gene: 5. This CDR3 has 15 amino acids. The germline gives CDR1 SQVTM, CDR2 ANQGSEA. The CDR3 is CSVLGLAGWTDTQYF. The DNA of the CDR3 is TGCAGCGTTTTGGGACTAGCGGGGTGGACAGATACGCAGTATTTT.

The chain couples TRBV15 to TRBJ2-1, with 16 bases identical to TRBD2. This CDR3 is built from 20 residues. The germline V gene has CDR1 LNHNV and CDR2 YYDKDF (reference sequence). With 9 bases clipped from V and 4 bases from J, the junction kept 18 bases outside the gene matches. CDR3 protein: CATGLAGGPGNYRGYNEQFF. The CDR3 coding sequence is TGTGCCACGGGACTAGCGGGAGGGCCGGGGAATTACAGGGGGTACAATGAGCAGTTCTTC.

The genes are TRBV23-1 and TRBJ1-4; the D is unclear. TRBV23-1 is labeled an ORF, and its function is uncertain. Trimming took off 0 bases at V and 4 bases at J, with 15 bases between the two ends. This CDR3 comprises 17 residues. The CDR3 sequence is CASSQSPRLAGNEKLFF. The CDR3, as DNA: TGCGCCAGCAGTCAATCGCCTAGACTGGCGGGTAATGAAAAACTGTTTTTT.

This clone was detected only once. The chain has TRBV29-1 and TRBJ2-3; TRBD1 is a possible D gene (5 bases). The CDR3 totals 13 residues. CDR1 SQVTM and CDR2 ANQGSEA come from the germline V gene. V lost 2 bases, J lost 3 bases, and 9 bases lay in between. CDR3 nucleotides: TGCAGCGTTGAAACCCAGGGAACAGATACGCAGTATTTT. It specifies CSVETQGTDTQYF.

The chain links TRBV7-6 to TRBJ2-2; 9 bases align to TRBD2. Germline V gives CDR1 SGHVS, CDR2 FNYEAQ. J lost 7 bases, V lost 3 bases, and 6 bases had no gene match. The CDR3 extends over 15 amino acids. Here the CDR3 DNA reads TGTGCCAGCAGCTTCGCGGGAGGGCGTCACGGGGAGCTGTTTTTT. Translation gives CASSFAGGRHGELFF.

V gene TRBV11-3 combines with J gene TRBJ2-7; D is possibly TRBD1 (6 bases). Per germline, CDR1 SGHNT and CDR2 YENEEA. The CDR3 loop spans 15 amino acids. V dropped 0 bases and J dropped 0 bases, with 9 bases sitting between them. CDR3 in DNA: TGTGCCAGCAGCTTAGAGACAGGAGGCTCCTACGAGCAGTACTTC. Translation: CASSLETGGSYEQYF.

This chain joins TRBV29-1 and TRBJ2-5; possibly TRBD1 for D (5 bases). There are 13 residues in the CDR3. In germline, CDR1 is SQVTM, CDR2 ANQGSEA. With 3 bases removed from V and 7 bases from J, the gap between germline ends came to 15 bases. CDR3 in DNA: TGCAGCGTTGAGTTGGTCAGGGTAGGGACCCAGTACTTC. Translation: CSVELVRVGTQYF. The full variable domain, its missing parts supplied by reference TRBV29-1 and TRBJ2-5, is SAVISQKPSRDICQRGTSLTIQCQVDSQVTMMFWYRQQPGQSLTLIATANQGSEATYESGFVIDKFPISRPNLTFSTLTVSNMSPEDSSIYLCSVELVRVGTQYFGPGTRLLVL.

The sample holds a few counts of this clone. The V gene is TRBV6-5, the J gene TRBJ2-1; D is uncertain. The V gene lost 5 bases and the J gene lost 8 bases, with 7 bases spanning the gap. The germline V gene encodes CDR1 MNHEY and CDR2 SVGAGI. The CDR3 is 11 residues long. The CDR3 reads CASSLRDEQFF. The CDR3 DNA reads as TGTGCCAGCAGTCTCCGAGATGAGCAGTTCTTC.

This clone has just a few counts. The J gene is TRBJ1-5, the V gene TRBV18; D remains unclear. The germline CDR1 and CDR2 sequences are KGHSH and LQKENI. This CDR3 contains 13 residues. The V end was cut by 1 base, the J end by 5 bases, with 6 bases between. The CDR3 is CASSPHTDQPQHF. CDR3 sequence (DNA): TGTGCCAGCTCACCACACACGGATCAGCCCCAGCATTTT.

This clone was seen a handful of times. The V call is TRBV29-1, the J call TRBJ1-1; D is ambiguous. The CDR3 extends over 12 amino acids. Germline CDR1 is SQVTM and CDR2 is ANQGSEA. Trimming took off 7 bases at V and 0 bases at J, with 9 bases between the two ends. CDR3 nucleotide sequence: TGCAGCGGCAGCGAGATGAACACTGAAGCTTTCTTT. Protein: CSGSEMNTEAFF. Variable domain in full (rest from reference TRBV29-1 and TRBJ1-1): SAVISQKPSRDICQRGTSLTIQCQVDSQVTMMFWYRQQPGQSLTLIATANQGSEATYESGFVIDKFPISRPNLTFSTLTVSNMSPEDSSIYLCSGSEMNTEAFFGQGTRLTVV.

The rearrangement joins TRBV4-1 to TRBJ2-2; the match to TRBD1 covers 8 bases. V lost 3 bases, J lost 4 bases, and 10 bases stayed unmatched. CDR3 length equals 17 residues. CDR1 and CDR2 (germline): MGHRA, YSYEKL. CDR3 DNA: TGCGCCAGCAGCCAGGGTGGACAGGGATGGAGCACCGGGGAGCTGTTTTTT. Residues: CASSQGGQGWSTGELFF.

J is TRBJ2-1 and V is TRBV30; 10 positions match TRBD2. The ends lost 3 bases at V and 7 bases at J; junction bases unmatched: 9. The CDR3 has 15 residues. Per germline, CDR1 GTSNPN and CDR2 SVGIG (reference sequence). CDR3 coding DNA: TGTGCCTGGAGGGATAGCGGGAGGCGGTTTAATGAGCAGTTCTTC. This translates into CAWRDSGRRFNEQFF.

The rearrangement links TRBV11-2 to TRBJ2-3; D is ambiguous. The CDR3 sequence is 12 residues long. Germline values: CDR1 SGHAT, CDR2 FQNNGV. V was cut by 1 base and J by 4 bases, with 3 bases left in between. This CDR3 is CASSLGPDTQYF. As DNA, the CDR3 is TGTGCCAGCAGCTTAGGCCCAGATACGCAGTATTTT.

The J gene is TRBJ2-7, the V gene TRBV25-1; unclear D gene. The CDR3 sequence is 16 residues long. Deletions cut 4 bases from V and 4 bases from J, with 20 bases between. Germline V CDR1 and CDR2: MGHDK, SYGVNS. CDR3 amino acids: CASSVPRLGGFYEQYF. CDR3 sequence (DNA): TGTGCCAGCAGTGTTCCCAGGCTCGGTGGGTTTTACGAGCAGTACTTC.

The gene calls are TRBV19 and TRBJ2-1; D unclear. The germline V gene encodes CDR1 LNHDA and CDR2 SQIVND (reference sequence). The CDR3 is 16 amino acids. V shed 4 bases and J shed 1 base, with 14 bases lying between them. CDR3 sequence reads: CASSRSDWESYNEQFF. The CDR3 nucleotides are TGTGCCAGTAGTAGAAGCGACTGGGAATCCTACAATGAGCAGTTCTTC.

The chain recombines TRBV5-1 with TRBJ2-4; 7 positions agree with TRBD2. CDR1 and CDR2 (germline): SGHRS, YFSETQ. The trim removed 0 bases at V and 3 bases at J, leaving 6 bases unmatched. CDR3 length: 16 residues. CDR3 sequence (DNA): TGCGCCAGCAGCTTGGTCGGGGGGAACTTCAAAAACATTCAGTACTTC. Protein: CASSLVGGNFKNIQYF.

CDR3 nucleotide sequence: TGCAGCGTTTTACTGGGGAGGGATGAAGCTTTCTTT. This gives the protein CSVLLGRDEAFF. The chain combines TRBV29-1 with TRBJ1-1; no clear D gene. Germline CDR1 SQVTM, CDR2 ANQGSEA. V was shortened by 5 bases and J by 7 bases, with 14 bases between the two germline ends. The CDR3 totals 12 residues. The whole variable domain, remainder taken from reference TRBV29-1 and TRBJ1-1, is SAVISQKPSRDICQRGTSLTIQCQVDSQVTMMFWYRQQPGQSLTLIATANQGSEATYESGFVIDKFPISRPNLTFSTLTVSNMSPEDSSIYLCSVLLGRDEAFFGQGTRLTVV.

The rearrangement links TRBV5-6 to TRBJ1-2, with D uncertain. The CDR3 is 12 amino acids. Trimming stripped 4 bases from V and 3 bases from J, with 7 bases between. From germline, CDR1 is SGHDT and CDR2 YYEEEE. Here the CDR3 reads CASSAPDYGYTF. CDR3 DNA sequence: TGTGCCAGCAGCGCGCCAGACTATGGCTACACCTTC.

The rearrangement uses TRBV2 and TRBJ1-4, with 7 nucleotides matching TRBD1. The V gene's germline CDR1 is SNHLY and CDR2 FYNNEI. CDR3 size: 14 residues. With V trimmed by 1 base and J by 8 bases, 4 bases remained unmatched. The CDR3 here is CASSEVGGAEKLFF. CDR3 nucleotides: TGTGCCAGCAGTGAAGTAGGGGGCGCAGAAAAACTGTTTTTT.

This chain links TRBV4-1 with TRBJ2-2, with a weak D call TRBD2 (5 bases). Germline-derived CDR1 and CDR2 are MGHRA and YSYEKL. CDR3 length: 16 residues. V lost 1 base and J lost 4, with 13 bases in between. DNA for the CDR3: TGCGCCAGCAGCCAAGGGGCGGGCCCGGGCACCGGGGAGCTGTTTTTT. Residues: CASSQGAGPGTGELFF.

In DNA, the CDR3 is TGCGCCAGCAGCTTGTGGAGACAGCCCAACACCGGGGAGCTGTTTTTT. This translates into CASSLWRQPNTGELFF. This sequence joins TRBV5-1 and TRBJ2-2, with D perhaps matching TRBD1 (5 bases). The germline V and J ends were trimmed by 1 base and 2 bases, with 12 bases remaining between them. Germline-derived CDR1 and CDR2 are SGHRS and YFSETQ. CDR3 length equals 16 residues. The entire variable domain, with the rest obtained from reference TRBV5-1 and TRBJ2-2, is as follows: KAGVTQTPRYLIKTRGQQVTLSCSPISGHRSVSWYQQTPGQGLQFLFEYFSETQRNKGNFPGRFSGRQFSNSRSEMNVSTLELGDSALYLCASSLWRQPNTGELFFGEGSRLTVL.

The CDR3 region is CASSGLTGQGGETQYF. The CDR3 nucleotides are TGTGCCAGCAGTGGCTTGACAGGCCAAGGGGGGGAGACCCAGTACTTC. The chain recombines TRBV25-1 with TRBJ2-5, with D perhaps matching TRBD1 or TRBD2 (6 bases each). Germline V lookup: CDR1 MGHDK, CDR2 SYGVNS. V lost 4 bases and J 5 bases, leaving 20 bases between the germline ends. The CDR3 sequence is 16 residues long.

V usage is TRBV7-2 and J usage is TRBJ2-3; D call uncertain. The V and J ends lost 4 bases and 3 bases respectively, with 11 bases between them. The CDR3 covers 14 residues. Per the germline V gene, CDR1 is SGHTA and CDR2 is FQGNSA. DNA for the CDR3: TGTGCCAGCAGCTCCCCAGTAGGTACAGATACGCAGTATTTT. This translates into CASSSPVGTDTQYF.

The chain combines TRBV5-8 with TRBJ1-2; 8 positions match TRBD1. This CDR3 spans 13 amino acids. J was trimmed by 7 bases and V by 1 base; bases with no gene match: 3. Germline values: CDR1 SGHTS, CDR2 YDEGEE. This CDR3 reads CASSLTTGGGYTF. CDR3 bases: TGTGCCAGCAGCTTGACTACAGGGGGTGGCTACACCTTC. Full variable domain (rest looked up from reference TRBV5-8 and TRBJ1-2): EAGVTQSPTHLIKTRGQQATLRCSPISGHTSVYWYQQALGLGLQFLLWYDEGEERNRGNFPPRFSGRQFPNYSSELNVNALELEDSALYLCASSLTTGGGYTFGSGTRLTVV.